The 3 T cell receptor beta chains below come from one sample, sequenced in a study of blood T cells in healthy people across ages. Primers used in a second PCR of about 6 to 11 cycles were a sample-barcoded 5' primer and a J-beta primer mix. TCRdb independently ran MiXCR on the 5' RACE reads; one entry per CDR3 protein. Found here are 1.5 million to 2 million distinct CDR3 sequences, 49% of them singletons; the top ten hold roughly 2%. Sample: blood. Every receptor here comes from a middle-aged woman in good health.

This clonotype was seen more than once but under ten times. Written as DNA, the CDR3 is TGTGCCAGCAGTTACTCGGGCGAAGCTTTAGCCAAAAACATTCAGTACTTC. Encoded protein: CASSYSGEALAKNIQYF. V and J are TRBV6-2 or TRBV6-3 and TRBJ2-4; D is unresolved. CDR3 length: 17 amino acids. V gave up 0 bases and J gave up 0 bases, with 12 bases separating them. Per germline, CDR1 MNHEY and CDR2 SVGEGT.

The CDR3 is CASQGTDLVGYGYTF. Written as DNA, the CDR3 is TGTGCCAGCCAGGGCACGGATCTCGTTGGATATGGCTACACCTTC. This chain uses TRBV6-2 or TRBV6-3 with TRBJ1-2; TRBD1 might be the D (5 bases). The CDR3 runs 15 residues. The germline V gene has CDR1 MNHEY and CDR2 SVGEGT. Between the trimmed V and J ends, which lost 8 bases and 5 bases, there was a span of 21 bases.

The chain combines TRBV7-8 with TRBJ2-3; maybe TRBD1 (6 bases). V dropped 1 base and J dropped 4 bases, with 18 bases sitting between them. The V gene's germline CDR1 is SGHVS and CDR2 FQNEAQ. The CDR3 consists of 17 residues. CDR3 in amino acids: CASSLGPRDIGSDTQYF. The CDR3 DNA is TGTGCCAGCAGCTTAGGTCCCCGGGACATTGGCTCAGATACGCAGTATTTT. The full variable domain, with the rest looked up from reference TRBV7-8 and TRBJ2-3, is GAGVSQSPRYKVAKRGQDVALRCDPISGHVSLFWYQQALGQGPEFLTYFQNEAQLDKSGLPSDRFFAERPEGSVSTLKIQRTQQEDSAVYLCASSLGPRDIGSDTQYFGPGTRLTVL.